The 15 T cell receptor beta chains given below trace back to one sample, sequenced in a study of early T cells in non-severe SARS-CoV-2 infection. Using its own MiXCR run on the 5' RACE reads, TCRdb lists one record per CDR3 protein. This table has 40,000 to 55,000 distinct CDR3 sequences, more than 9% appearing once. The sample comprised whole blood. The receptor source for this set is an adult who was a healthcare worker with PCR-confirmed SARS-CoV-2 infection or an uninfected control (not recorded which).

The chain carries TRBV5-5 and TRBJ2-1, with unresolved D. This CDR3 has 13 residues. The germline V gene has CDR1 SGHKS and CDR2 YYEKEE (reference sequence). Trimming left V 2 bases short and J 1 base short, with 4 bases between. CDR3 nucleotide sequence: TGTGCCAGCAGCTTAGTGTCCTACAATGAGCAGTTCTTC. This translates into CASSLVSYNEQFF.

This clonotype was found many times. The V and J genes are TRBV7-3 and TRBJ2-5, with 9 positions matching TRBD2. CDR1 and CDR2 (germline): SGHTA, FQGTGA. The CDR3 consists of 16 residues. The junction had 7 bases not matched to a gene; V was cut back by 2 bases and J by 3 bases. CDR3 protein: CASSLGIAGVEETQYF. CDR3 coding DNA: TGTGCCAGCAGCTTAGGGATAGCGGGAGTGGAAGAGACCCAGTACTTC. Looking up the rest from reference TRBV7-3 and TRBJ2-5 gives the full variable domain: GAGVSQTPSNKVTEKGKYVELRCDPISGHTALYWYRQSLGQGPEFLIYFQGTGAADDSGLPNDRFFAVRPEGSVSTLKIQRTERGDSAVYLCASSLGIAGVEETQYFGPGTRLLVL.

This clonotype has only a few counts. The J gene is TRBJ1-4, the V gene TRBV28; no reliable D call. The CDR3 length is 17 residues. Germline CDR1 MDHEN, CDR2 SYDVKM. V was cut by 2 bases and J by 4 bases, with 17 bases left in between. CDR3 coding DNA: TGTGCCAGCAGTTTAGGATCCCAATTCCAACTTAATGAAAAACTGTTTTTT. Translated, it gives CASSLGSQFQLNEKLFF.

This clonotype was seen repeatedly, ten times or more. The J gene is TRBJ1-2, the V gene TRBV5-6; tentative D call: TRBD1 (5 bases). Germline V gene sequence: CDR1 SGHDT, CDR2 YYEEEE. Trimming took 2 bases from V and 4 from J, leaving 6 bases between them. This CDR3 region has 12 residues. The CDR3 loop reads CASSLDSYGYTF. The CDR3 region has the DNA TGTGCCAGCAGCTTAGACAGCTATGGCTACACCTTC.

In its sample, this clonotype was seen many times. The chain employs TRBV2 and TRBJ1-1; D is unclear. The CDR3 is 13 amino acids. V lost 7 bases to trimming and J lost 0 bases, with 9 bases between them. Germline V gene data show CDR1 as SNHLY and CDR2 as FYNNEI. This CDR3 is CASMNRMNTEAFF. The CDR3 DNA reads TGTGCCAGCATGAACAGAATGAACACTGAAGCTTTCTTT.

This clonotype has more than one count but fewer than ten. The V call is TRBV24-1, the J call TRBJ2-6; D uncertain. CDR1 and CDR2 from the germline V gene are KGHDR and SFDVKD. V was pared by 1 base and J by 1 base, with 1 base between. This CDR3 comprises 14 residues. In DNA form, the CDR3 reads TGTGCCACCAGTGATTTATCTGGGGCCAACGTCCTGACTTTC. This sequence encodes CATSDLSGANVLTF.

V usage is TRBV7-2 and J usage is TRBJ2-2; the D call may be TRBD1 or TRBD2 (5 bases each). Trimming shortened V by 7 bases and J by 3 bases, and 12 bases separated the two germline ends. The germline CDR1 and CDR2 sequences are SGHTA and FQGNSA. There are 14 residues in the CDR3. The CDR3 DNA reads as TGTGCCAGCACCCTAAGAGGGGACACCGGGGAGCTGTTTTTT. Translated, it gives CASTLRGDTGELFF.

This clonotype was detected ten times or more. The chain is built from TRBV13 and TRBJ2-5; D may match TRBD1 or TRBD2 (6 bases each). Germline loops: CDR1 PRHDT, CDR2 FYEKMQ (reference sequence). There are 16 residues in the CDR3. Trimming pared 2 bases from V and 5 bases from J, leaving 18 bases between. The CDR3, as DNA: TGTGCCAGCAGCTTACAGGGGAGGAGACTCTGGGAGACCCAGTACTTC. Amino acids: CASSLQGRRLWETQYF.

This clonotype has at least ten counts. The chain employs TRBV7-9 and TRBJ1-1, with TRBD1 matching 9 bases. After removal of 5 bases from V and 1 base from J, the junction contained 8 bases not matched to a gene. This CDR3 is 16 amino acids long. Per the germline V gene, CDR1 is SEHNR and CDR2 is FQNEAQ (reference sequence). The CDR3 nucleotides read TGTGCCAGCAGCCCACCGGGACAGGGCAGGAACACTGAAGCTTTCTTT. This gives the protein CASSPPGQGRNTEAFF.

There are many counts of this clonotype. J is TRBJ1-2 and V is TRBV7-2; no reliable D call. Per germline, CDR1 SGHTA and CDR2 FQGNSA. The CDR3 sequence is 14 residues long. V was clipped by 5 bases and J by 1 base, with 11 bases between them. The CDR3 is CASSTGVRNYGYTF. The CDR3 DNA reads as TGTGCCAGCAGCACCGGGGTGCGTAACTATGGCTACACCTTC.

This clonotype was counted at least ten times. The V gene is TRBV7-3, the J gene TRBJ1-1; TRBD1 might be the D (5 bases). V was clipped by 5 bases and J by 1 base, with 11 bases between them. The CDR3 length is 14 residues. Per germline, CDR1 SGHTA and CDR2 FQGTGA. CDR3 region: CASSRTGKNTEAFF. The DNA for the CDR3 is TGTGCCAGCAGCCGCACAGGAAAGAACACTGAAGCTTTCTTT.

This clonotype was counted at least ten times. This chain uses TRBV28 with TRBJ1-1, with 9 bases lining up with TRBD1. Per the germline V gene, CDR1 is MDHEN and CDR2 is SYDVKM. Unmatched junction bases numbered 7, after V lost 6 bases and J lost 5 bases. The CDR3 extends over 14 amino acids. In nucleotides, the CDR3 is TGTGCCAGCAGCCCCCCGGACAGGGGTACTGAAGCTTTCTTT. Its protein product is CASSPPDRGTEAFF.

This CDR3 is CASSPSVWGTNYEQYF. CDR3 in DNA: TGTGCCAGCAGCCCCTCTGTCTGGGGGACTAACTACGAGCAGTACTTC. This rearrangement joins TRBV9 to TRBJ2-7, with TRBD2 matching 7 bases. V lost 4 bases, J lost 3 bases, and 13 bases stayed unmatched. The CDR3 length is 16 residues. Germline CDR1 SGDLS, CDR2 YYNGEE.

The V call is TRBV20-1, the J call TRBJ1-1, with a possible D match to TRBD1 (5 bases). Germline CDR1 and CDR2: DFQATT and SNEGSKA (reference sequence). The CDR3 has 15 residues. Trimming left V 0 bases short and J 1 base short, with 12 bases between. This CDR3 is CSARDWGDANTEAFF. Here the CDR3 DNA reads TGCAGTGCTAGAGATTGGGGCGATGCGAACACTGAAGCTTTCTTT.

V usage is TRBV30 and J usage is TRBJ1-1; possibly TRBD1 for D (6 bases). The CDR3 spans 13 residues. The ends were cut back, 2 bases at V and 7 bases at J, with 14 bases in the middle. Germline CDR1 is GTSNPN and CDR2 is SVGIG (reference sequence). This chain's CDR3 is CAWSIQQGSEAFF. DNA of the CDR3: TGTGCCTGGAGTATTCAACAGGGAAGTGAAGCTTTCTTT.